This T cell receptor (beta chain) was obtained from a study of T cell repertoires in cytomegalovirus infection. Findings of the study overall: Summed frequency of public TCR beta families distinguished CMV carriers with the relevant HLA.

Trimming shortened V by 5 bases and J by 7 bases, and 9 bases separated the two germline ends. The CDR3 sequence is 11 residues long. CDR1 is SNHLY and CDR2 is FYNNEI in the germline V gene. As regards this clonotype: The antigen remains unidentified.

TCRdb called the reads again in MiXCR, with one record for every CDR3 protein. This sample has about 770,000 distinct CDR3 sequences, with 25% to 35% found just once. The receptor was isolated from a human donor in good health (CMV status not recorded). Some clones in this sample may be carry-over from other donors' samples. The chain combines TRBV2 with TRBJ2-7; D is unresolved. The specimen comprised cultured CD8+ T cells from PBMCs, sampled from culture after CMV antigen stimulation. The CDR3 DNA reads TGTGCCAGCAGTCCCAGTTGGGAGCAGTACTTC. Its protein is CASSPSWEQYF.